Below, 29 T cell receptor beta chains from the same sample are listed, as sequenced in a study of control samples from healthy donors and cancer patients. TCRdb's table, derived via immunoSEQ multiplex PCR, lists solely in-frame clones and lacks some. Counted here are over 150,000 clones, roughly 94% occurring once; the ten biggest clones make up 13% to 15%. The specimen sequenced was PBMCs. The receptor source for this set is a man aged 60 to 75 with colorectal cancer.

The chain's CDR3 is CASSYSSTGDTEAFF. As DNA, the CDR3 is TGTGCCAGCAGTTACTCATCCACAGGGGACACTGAAGCTTTCTTT. The gene calls are TRBV6-5 and TRBJ1-1, with 7 bases aligning to TRBD1. CDR3 length equals 15 residues. V lost 0 bases, J lost 3 bases, and 4 bases stayed unmatched. CDR1 and CDR2 (germline): MNHEY, SVGAGI.

The gene calls are TRBV6-4 and TRBJ2-2; D tentatively fits TRBD1 or TRBD2 (5 bases each). The CDR3 has 13 amino acids. Germline assignment: CDR1 MRHNA and CDR2 SNTAGT. V was clipped by 10 bases and J by 4 bases, with 13 bases between them. The CDR3 sequence is CATRGALTGELFF. The DNA of the CDR3 is TGTGCCACTAGAGGGGCTCTCACCGGGGAGCTGTTTTTT.

The rearrangement uses TRBV2 and TRBJ1-6; TRBD1 might be the D (5 bases). The V end was cut by 7 bases, the J end by 7 bases, with 11 bases between. CDR1 and CDR2 (germline): SNHLY, FYNNEI. The CDR3 covers 13 residues. The CDR3 loop reads CASMNRGNSPLHF. CDR3 coding DNA: TGTGCCAGCATGAATCGGGGCAATTCACCCCTCCACTTT.

The chain links TRBV9 to TRBJ1-1; TRBD1 matches 10 bases. Germline V gives CDR1 SGDLS, CDR2 YYNGEE. There are 15 residues in the CDR3. After removal of 3 bases from V and 6 bases from J, the junction contained 8 bases not matched to a gene. The CDR3 nucleotides are TGTGCCAGCAGCGCTTCCGGGACAGGGGAACCTGAAGCTTTCTTT. Its translation is CASSASGTGEPEAFF.

CDR3 in DNA: TGTGCCAGCTCACCAATCTGGGAAGGAAGTTTTTCACCCCTCCACTTT. Translating it yields CASSPIWEGSFSPLHF. V is TRBV18 and J is TRBJ1-6; D is undetermined. Germline-derived CDR1 and CDR2 are KGHSH and LQKENI. There are 16 residues in the CDR3. The V end was cut by 2 bases, the J end by 9 bases, with 17 bases between.

The chain joins TRBV10-1 to TRBJ1-2; D is unclear. The CDR3 consists of 15 residues. The germline V gene has CDR1 WNHNN and CDR2 SYGVQD (reference sequence). Trimming left V 0 bases short and J 8 bases short, with 16 bases between. CDR3 amino acids: CASSESRHPYGGYTF. DNA of the CDR3: TGCGCCAGCAGTGAGTCGAGACACCCGTACGGGGGCTACACCTTC.

The rearrangement uses TRBV28 and TRBJ1-2, with a tentative D call TRBD1 (6 bases). V was trimmed by 2 bases and J by 4 bases, leaving 14 bases between them. This CDR3 spans 15 amino acids. Germline CDR1 reads MDHEN; CDR2 reads SYDVKM. The CDR3 protein is CASSLMAGASYGYTF. The CDR3, as DNA: TGTGCCAGCAGTTTAATGGCAGGGGCCTCCTATGGCTACACCTTC.

This rearrangement joins TRBV19 to TRBJ2-1; 7 positions agree with TRBD1. The CDR3 covers 14 residues. Germline assignment: CDR1 LNHDA and CDR2 SQIVND (reference sequence). Unmatched junction bases numbered 7, after V lost 8 bases and J lost 3 bases. CDR3 nucleotides: TGTGCCAGTGCCGACAGGGTTGGCTACAATGAGCAGTTCTTC. Translation: CASADRVGYNEQFF.

This chain links TRBV12-3 or TRBV12-4 with TRBJ1-6; 7 bases are shared with TRBD1. This CDR3 is 13 amino acids long. J lost 8 bases, V lost 6 bases, and 4 bases had no gene match. CDR3 nucleotide sequence: TGTGCCAGCAGCCGACAGGGTGATTCACCCCTCCACTTT. Residues: CASSRQGDSPLHF.

V usage is TRBV30 and J usage is TRBJ2-7, with D unclear. The CDR3 extends over 14 amino acids. Germline V gene sequence: CDR1 GTSNPN, CDR2 SVGIG (reference sequence). Trimming took off 0 bases at V and 2 bases at J, with 11 bases between the two ends. The CDR3 loop is CAWSVGWKAYEQYF. The CDR3 DNA reads TGTGCCTGGAGTGTCGGCTGGAAGGCCTACGAGCAGTACTTC.

The rearrangement joins TRBV3-1 (or the pseudogene TRBV3-2) to TRBJ1-1, with 7 positions matching TRBD1. V gave up 3 bases and J gave up 4 bases; unmatched junction bases: 5. Germline CDR1 is LGHDT and CDR2 is YNNKEL (reference sequence). CDR3 length equals 14 residues. CDR3 loop: CASSQRGLSTEAFF. The CDR3 bases are TGTGCCAGCAGCCAGAGGGGGCTGAGCACTGAAGCTTTCTTT.

The V and J genes are TRBV6-5 and TRBJ2-7; no reliable D call. CDR3 length: 13 residues. CDR1 MNHEY and CDR2 SVGAGI come from the germline V gene. Trimming cost V 3 bases and J 0 bases, with 6 bases left between them. CDR3 sequence (DNA): TGTGCCAGCAGTTATGAGGTCTCCTACGAGCAGTACTTC. Its translation is CASSYEVSYEQYF.

V is TRBV11-2 and J is TRBJ1-2; a possible D gene is TRBD1 (5 bases). CDR3 length: 13 residues. Germline V gives CDR1 SGHAT, CDR2 FQNNGV. V lost 3 bases and J 10 bases, leaving 15 bases between the germline ends. CDR3 in amino acids: CASSFSGVGAYTF. The CDR3, as DNA: TGTGCCAGCAGCTTTTCGGGGGTTGGGGCCTACACCTTC.

The chain carries TRBV14 and TRBJ1-3; 7 nucleotides line up with TRBD1. This CDR3 spans 14 amino acids. Germline values: CDR1 SGHDN, CDR2 FVKESK. J lost 2 bases, V lost 3 bases, and 1 base had no gene match. The CDR3 here is CASSQTGTGNTIYF. The DNA of the CDR3 is TGTGCCAGCAGCCAGACAGGGACTGGAAACACCATATATTTT.

This chain connects TRBV7-8 to TRBJ1-1; D remains unclear. Trimming cost V 5 bases and J 3 bases, with 10 bases left between them. Germline V lookup: CDR1 SGHVS, CDR2 FQNEAQ. The CDR3 loop spans 13 amino acids. CDR3 DNA: TGTGCCAGCAGCCCGCTCCGGCACACTGAAGCTTTCTTT. This gives the protein CASSPLRHTEAFF.

V gene TRBV9 combines with J gene TRBJ1-4; 9 bases are shared with TRBD1. CDR1 is SGDLS, CDR2 YYNGEE, per germline. V lost 4 bases, J lost 6 bases, and 13 bases stayed unmatched. The CDR3 contains 17 residues. The CDR3 bases are TGTGCCAGCAGCTACGGACAGGGGATGTTGATCGATGAAAAACTGTTTTTT. Translated, it gives CASSYGQGMLIDEKLFF.

V and J are TRBV5-1 and TRBJ2-2; D not certain. The V end lost 2 bases, the J end lost 4 bases, and 9 bases lay between the germline ends. Per the germline V gene, CDR1 is SGHRS and CDR2 is YFSETQ. The CDR3 loop spans 14 amino acids. The CDR3, as DNA: TGCGCCAGCAGCTTTGGCGATCTCACCGGGGAGCTGTTTTTT. Translation: CASSFGDLTGELFF.

CDR3 region: CASALEGGGFDETQYF. CDR3 in DNA: TGTGCCAGCGCCCTAGAGGGCGGTGGGTTTGACGAGACCCAGTACTTC. The chain recombines TRBV9 with TRBJ2-5, with D possibly matching TRBD2 (5 bases). Germline V gene lookup returns CDR1 SGDLS and CDR2 YYNGEE. CDR3 length: 16 residues. V lost 7 bases and J 5 bases, leaving 24 bases between the germline ends.

V usage is TRBV27 and J usage is TRBJ1-4; possibly TRBD1 for D (5 bases). V dropped 5 bases and J dropped 5 bases, with 12 bases sitting between them. Looked up from germline, CDR1 is MNHEY and CDR2 is SMNVEV (reference sequence). The CDR3 runs to 14 residues. The CDR3 nucleotides read TGTGCCAGCAGTCGACGGGACTCCAATGAAAAACTGTTTTTT. Translated: CASSRRDSNEKLFF.

The V and J genes are TRBV6-5 and TRBJ1-5; TRBD1 aligns across 8 bases. V dropped 5 bases and J dropped 0; count of bases not matched to a gene: 3. The CDR3 runs to 15 residues. The germline V gene has CDR1 MNHEY and CDR2 SVGAGI. This chain's CDR3 is CASSPGQASNQPQHF. The DNA of the CDR3 is TGTGCCAGCAGTCCGGGACAGGCTAGCAATCAGCCCCAGCATTTT.

CDR3 bases: TGCGCCAGCAGCTTGACAGGGACAGATACGCAGTATTTT. This translates into CASSLTGTDTQYF. J is TRBJ2-3 and V is TRBV5-1, with a weak D call TRBD1 (6 bases). The germline V gene encodes CDR1 SGHRS and CDR2 YFSETQ. CDR3 length: 13 residues. Trimming removed 1 base at V and 3 bases at J, with 6 bases between.

This chain links TRBV3-1 (or the pseudogene TRBV3-2) with TRBJ1-1; D is uncertain. CDR1 is LGHDT and CDR2 is YNNKEL in the germline V gene (reference sequence). Trimming took off 3 bases at V and 5 bases at J, with 13 bases between the two ends. The CDR3 loop spans 14 amino acids. CDR3 region: CASSQGLGETEAFF. In nucleotides, the CDR3 is TGTGCCAGCAGCCAGGGCCTCGGGGAAACTGAAGCTTTCTTT.

The gene calls are TRBV27 and TRBJ2-5; the match to TRBD1 covers 8 bases. The CDR3 totals 15 residues. The junction had 12 bases not matched to a gene; V was cut back by 7 bases and J by 5 bases. CDR1 and CDR2 (germline): MNHEY, SMNVEV (reference sequence). CDR3 in amino acids: CASMTLLTGVETQYF. Written as DNA, the CDR3 is TGTGCCAGCATGACACTCTTGACAGGGGTGGAGACCCAGTACTTC.

The chain recombines TRBV28 with TRBJ1-2; tentative D call: TRBD1 (5 bases). CDR3 length: 15 amino acids. The germline V gene encodes CDR1 MDHEN and CDR2 SYDVKM. Trimming shortened V by 2 bases and J by 2 bases, and 12 bases separated the two germline ends. In DNA form, the CDR3 reads TGTGCCAGCAGTTTAAGGTCCGGGACCAACTATGGCTACACCTTC. Translated: CASSLRSGTNYGYTF.

The table lists this clone with a count of one. The V call is TRBV6-5, the J call TRBJ1-4; D is unresolved. This CDR3 has 15 residues. In germline, CDR1 is MNHEY, CDR2 SVGAGI. V was trimmed by 6 bases and J by 2 bases, leaving 13 bases between them. CDR3 in amino acids: CASSPGGRTNEKLFF. Here the CDR3 DNA reads TGTGCCAGCAGCCCGGGAGGGAGGACTAATGAAAAACTGTTTTTT.

This sequence joins TRBV7-8 and TRBJ2-7; TRBD2 matches 10 bases. This CDR3 spans 15 amino acids. Trimming took 5 bases from V and 7 from J; bases not matched to a gene: 11. The germline V gene has CDR1 SGHVS and CDR2 FQNEAQ. The CDR3 DNA reads TGTGCCAGCAGCATTAGCGGGGGGACGTTCTGGGAGCAGTACTTC. It codes for CASSISGGTFWEQYF.

The chain has TRBV30 and TRBJ1-4, with D tentatively TRBD1 (5 bases). The CDR3 totals 13 residues. CDR1 is GTSNPN, CDR2 SVGIG, per germline (reference sequence). Between the trimmed V and J ends, which lost 4 bases and 4 bases, there was a span of 10 bases. The CDR3 sequence is CAWMGGFNEKLFF. CDR3 coding DNA: TGTGCCTGGATGGGGGGGTTTAATGAAAAACTGTTTTTT.

CDR3 in DNA: TGCGCCAGCAGCTCGGGACTAGCAGGGTACAATGAGCAGTTCTTC. It is translated as CASSSGLAGYNEQFF. The chain is built from TRBV5-1 and TRBJ2-1; TRBD2 agrees at 9 bases. The V gene's germline CDR1 is SGHRS and CDR2 YFSETQ. The CDR3 sequence is 15 residues long. Trimming cost V 3 bases and J 4 bases; bases outside gene matches: 5. The full variable domain, with the rest looked up from reference TRBV5-1 and TRBJ2-1, is KAGVTQTPRYLIKTRGQQVTLSCSPISGHRSVSWYQQTPGQGLQFLFEYFSETQRNKGNFPGRFSGRQFSNSRSEMNVSTLELGDSALYLCASSSGLAGYNEQFFGPGTRLTVL.

The gene calls are TRBV6-1 and TRBJ2-7, with a weak D call TRBD2 (7 bases). V lost 3 bases to trimming and J lost 6 bases, with 15 bases between them. The length of the CDR3 is 14 residues. The germline CDR1 and CDR2 sequences are MNHNS and SASEGT. The CDR3 nucleotides are TGTGCCAGCAGTGAGTCGGCGGGGGCCGGCGAGCAGTACTTC. Translated: CASSESAGAGEQYF.